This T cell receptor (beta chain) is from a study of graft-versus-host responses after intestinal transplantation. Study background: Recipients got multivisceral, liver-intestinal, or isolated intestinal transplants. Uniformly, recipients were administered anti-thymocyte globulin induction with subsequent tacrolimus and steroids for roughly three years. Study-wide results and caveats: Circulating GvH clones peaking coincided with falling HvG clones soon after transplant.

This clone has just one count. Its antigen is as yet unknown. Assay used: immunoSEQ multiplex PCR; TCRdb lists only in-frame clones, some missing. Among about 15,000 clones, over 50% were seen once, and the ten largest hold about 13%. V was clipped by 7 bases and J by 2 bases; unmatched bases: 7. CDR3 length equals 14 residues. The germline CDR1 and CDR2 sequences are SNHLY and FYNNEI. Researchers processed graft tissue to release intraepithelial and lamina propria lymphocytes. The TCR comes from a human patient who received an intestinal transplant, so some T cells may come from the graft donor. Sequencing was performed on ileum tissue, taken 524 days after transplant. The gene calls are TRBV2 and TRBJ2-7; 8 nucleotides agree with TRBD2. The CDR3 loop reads CASMPGLDPYEQYF. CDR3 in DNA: TGTGCCAGCATGCCGGGACTAGACCCCTACGAGCAGTACTTC.